These 9 T cell receptor beta chains originate from one sample sequenced in a study of T cells in localized non-small cell lung cancer. Some clones are missing from TCRdb's copy, which holds only in-frame ones; the method was immunoSEQ multiplex PCR. The sample yields 40,000 to 65,000 clones, over 80% seen once. The material was peripheral blood mononuclear cells, obtained before any cancer treatment. The source of these receptors is a man aged 35-75 years with stage III lung adenocarcinoma.

This clone was recorded only once. The chain has TRBV11-2 and TRBJ2-7; TRBD2 aligns across 12 bases. Looked up from germline, CDR1 is SGHAT and CDR2 is FQNNGV. Germline trimming cut 3 bases from V and 0 bases from J; bases unmatched to any gene: 3. The CDR3 is 16 amino acids. In DNA form, the CDR3 reads TGTGCCAGCAGCTTCGGACTAGCGGGGACCTCCTACGAGCAGTACTTC. Translating gives CASSFGLAGTSYEQYF.

This clone was detected once. The chain recombines TRBV6-6 with TRBJ1-2; 7 bases map to TRBD1. Germline assignment: CDR1 MNHNY and CDR2 SVGAGI (reference sequence). CDR3 length: 13 residues. Trimming cost V 5 bases and J 12 bases; bases outside gene matches: 12. The CDR3 bases are TGTGCCAGCAGTCCCTCCGGGACAGCTAGACACACCTTC. It encodes CASSPSGTARHTF.

The table lists this clone with many counts. The chain carries TRBV2 and TRBJ2-1, with a possible D match to TRBD2 (6 bases). Germline V CDR1 and CDR2: SNHLY, FYNNEI. The CDR3 length is 15 residues. V was clipped by 10 bases and J by 2 bases, with 18 bases between them. CDR3 sequence: CATTGRGRPYNEQFF. The CDR3 bases are TGTGCCACAACCGGGCGGGGTAGGCCCTACAATGAGCAGTTCTTC.

The J gene is TRBJ1-1, the V gene TRBV21-1; the table's D call, TRBD1, has no DNA check behind it. TRBV21-1 is described as a pseudogene. CDR3 length equals 14 residues. This CDR3 is CANGRNRGSTEAFF. DNA of the CDR3: TGTGCCAACGGAAGGAACAGGGGAAGTACTGAAGCTTTCTTT.

This rearrangement joins TRBV11-3 to TRBJ2-1; 8 nucleotides line up with TRBD2. V trimming: 1 base; J trimming: 5 bases; junction bases outside the gene matches: 7. The CDR3 has 16 amino acids. Looked up from germline, CDR1 is SGHNT and CDR2 is YENEEA. The chain's CDR3 is CASSLGRRGANNEQFF. Written as DNA, the CDR3 is TGTGCCAGCAGCTTAGGTAGGCGGGGGGCCAACAATGAGCAGTTCTTC. The full variable domain, in which reference TRBV11-3 and TRBJ2-1 provide the parts outside the CDR3, is EAGVVQSPRYKIIEKKQPVAFWCNPISGHNTLYWYLQNLGQGPELLIRYENEEAVDDSQLPKDRFSAERLKGVDSTLKIQPAELGDSAVYLCASSLGRRGANNEQFFGPGTRLTVL.

The rearrangement uses TRBV4-3 and TRBJ1-2; 8 bases are shared with TRBD1. The V segment lost 0 bases and the J segment 7 bases; nucleotides outside the gene matches: 7. Germline loops: CDR1 LGHNA, CDR2 YSLEER. The CDR3 contains 15 residues. CDR3 in DNA: TGCGCCAGCAGCCAAGATCATGGGGACAGGCTTGGCTACACCTTC. Its protein product is CASSQDHGDRLGYTF.

The chain has TRBV7-9 and TRBJ2-2; weak D call: TRBD1 (6 bases). The CDR3 is 16 residues long. V was pared by 7 bases and J by 5 bases, with 20 bases between. In germline, CDR1 is SEHNR, CDR2 FQNEAQ (reference sequence). In DNA form, the CDR3 reads TGTGCCAGCACCCTAACTGCCCTAACAGGGACCGGGGAGCTGTTTTTT. As protein: CASTLTALTGTGELFF.

This clone was seen once. This sequence joins TRBV7-2 and TRBJ2-7; D may match TRBD1 or TRBD2 (7 bases each). The V gene's germline CDR1 is SGHTA and CDR2 FQGNSA. Trimming pared 5 bases from V and 3 bases from J, leaving 14 bases between. The CDR3 consists of 14 residues. The CDR3 nucleotides read TGTGCCAGCAGCCCTCAGGGGGGGAGCTACGAGCAGTACTTC. Protein: CASSPQGGSYEQYF.

The chain couples TRBV19 to TRBJ1-2; a weak D match, TRBD1 (6 bases). The germline V gene has CDR1 LNHDA and CDR2 SQIVND (reference sequence). Trimming took off 9 bases at V and 3 bases at J, with 14 bases between the two ends. This CDR3 contains 13 residues. The CDR3 DNA is TGTGCCAGCCTAGGGGGACCTGACTATGGCTACACCTTC. Protein: CASLGGPDYGYTF.